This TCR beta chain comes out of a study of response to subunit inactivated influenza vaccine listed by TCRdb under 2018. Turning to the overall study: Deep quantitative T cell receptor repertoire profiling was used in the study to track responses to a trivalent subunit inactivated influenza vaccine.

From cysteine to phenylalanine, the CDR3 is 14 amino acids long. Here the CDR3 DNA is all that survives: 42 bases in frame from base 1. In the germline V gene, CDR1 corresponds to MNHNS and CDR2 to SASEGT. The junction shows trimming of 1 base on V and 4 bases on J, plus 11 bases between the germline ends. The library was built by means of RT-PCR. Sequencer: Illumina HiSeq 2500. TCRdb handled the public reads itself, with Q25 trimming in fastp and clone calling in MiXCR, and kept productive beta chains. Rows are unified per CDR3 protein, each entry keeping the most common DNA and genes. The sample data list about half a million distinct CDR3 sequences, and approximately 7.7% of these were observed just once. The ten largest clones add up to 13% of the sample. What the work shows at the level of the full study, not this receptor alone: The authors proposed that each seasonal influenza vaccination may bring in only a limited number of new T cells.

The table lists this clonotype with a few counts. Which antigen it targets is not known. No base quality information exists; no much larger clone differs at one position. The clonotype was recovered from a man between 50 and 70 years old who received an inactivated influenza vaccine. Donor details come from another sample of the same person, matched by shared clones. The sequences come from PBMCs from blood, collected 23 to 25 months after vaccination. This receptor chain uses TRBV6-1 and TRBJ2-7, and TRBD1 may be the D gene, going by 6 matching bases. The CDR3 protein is CASSEVGQGYEQYF. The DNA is TGTGCCAGCAGTGAAGTCGGGCAGGGGTACGAGCAGTACTTC.